The T cell receptor (beta chain) under discussion was sequenced for a study of T cells in Graves' hyperthyroidism and ophthalmopathy. Study-level background: Upon initial diagnosis and before any treatment, peripheral blood was collected.

RNA transcripts provided the source from which TCR beta CDR3 regions were amplified. With the HTBI primer set, the TCR CDR3 went through a first round of RT-PCR. TCRdb processed the multiplex PCR reads anew with MiXCR; each CDR3 protein has one entry. This table holds about 59,000 distinct CDR3 sequences, approximately 57% found once. This CDR3 contains 16 residues. Per germline, CDR1 SGHTA and CDR2 FQGNSA. The V and J ends lost 5 bases and 4 bases respectively, with 20 bases between them. Study-wide points: A 13 V-J signature model discriminated ophthalmopathy versus stable hyperthyroidism.

This clonotype appeared many times. What it binds is not known. The genes are TRBV7-2 and TRBJ1-2; D remains ambiguous. The sequenced material came from blood. This clonotype was obtained from a woman in her sixties or seventies with Graves' ophthalmopathy. The CDR3 sequence is CASSLQSDFPRYGYTF. CDR3 sequence (DNA): TGTGCCAGCAGCCTCCAGTCAGACTTCCCTCGCTATGGCTACACCTTC.